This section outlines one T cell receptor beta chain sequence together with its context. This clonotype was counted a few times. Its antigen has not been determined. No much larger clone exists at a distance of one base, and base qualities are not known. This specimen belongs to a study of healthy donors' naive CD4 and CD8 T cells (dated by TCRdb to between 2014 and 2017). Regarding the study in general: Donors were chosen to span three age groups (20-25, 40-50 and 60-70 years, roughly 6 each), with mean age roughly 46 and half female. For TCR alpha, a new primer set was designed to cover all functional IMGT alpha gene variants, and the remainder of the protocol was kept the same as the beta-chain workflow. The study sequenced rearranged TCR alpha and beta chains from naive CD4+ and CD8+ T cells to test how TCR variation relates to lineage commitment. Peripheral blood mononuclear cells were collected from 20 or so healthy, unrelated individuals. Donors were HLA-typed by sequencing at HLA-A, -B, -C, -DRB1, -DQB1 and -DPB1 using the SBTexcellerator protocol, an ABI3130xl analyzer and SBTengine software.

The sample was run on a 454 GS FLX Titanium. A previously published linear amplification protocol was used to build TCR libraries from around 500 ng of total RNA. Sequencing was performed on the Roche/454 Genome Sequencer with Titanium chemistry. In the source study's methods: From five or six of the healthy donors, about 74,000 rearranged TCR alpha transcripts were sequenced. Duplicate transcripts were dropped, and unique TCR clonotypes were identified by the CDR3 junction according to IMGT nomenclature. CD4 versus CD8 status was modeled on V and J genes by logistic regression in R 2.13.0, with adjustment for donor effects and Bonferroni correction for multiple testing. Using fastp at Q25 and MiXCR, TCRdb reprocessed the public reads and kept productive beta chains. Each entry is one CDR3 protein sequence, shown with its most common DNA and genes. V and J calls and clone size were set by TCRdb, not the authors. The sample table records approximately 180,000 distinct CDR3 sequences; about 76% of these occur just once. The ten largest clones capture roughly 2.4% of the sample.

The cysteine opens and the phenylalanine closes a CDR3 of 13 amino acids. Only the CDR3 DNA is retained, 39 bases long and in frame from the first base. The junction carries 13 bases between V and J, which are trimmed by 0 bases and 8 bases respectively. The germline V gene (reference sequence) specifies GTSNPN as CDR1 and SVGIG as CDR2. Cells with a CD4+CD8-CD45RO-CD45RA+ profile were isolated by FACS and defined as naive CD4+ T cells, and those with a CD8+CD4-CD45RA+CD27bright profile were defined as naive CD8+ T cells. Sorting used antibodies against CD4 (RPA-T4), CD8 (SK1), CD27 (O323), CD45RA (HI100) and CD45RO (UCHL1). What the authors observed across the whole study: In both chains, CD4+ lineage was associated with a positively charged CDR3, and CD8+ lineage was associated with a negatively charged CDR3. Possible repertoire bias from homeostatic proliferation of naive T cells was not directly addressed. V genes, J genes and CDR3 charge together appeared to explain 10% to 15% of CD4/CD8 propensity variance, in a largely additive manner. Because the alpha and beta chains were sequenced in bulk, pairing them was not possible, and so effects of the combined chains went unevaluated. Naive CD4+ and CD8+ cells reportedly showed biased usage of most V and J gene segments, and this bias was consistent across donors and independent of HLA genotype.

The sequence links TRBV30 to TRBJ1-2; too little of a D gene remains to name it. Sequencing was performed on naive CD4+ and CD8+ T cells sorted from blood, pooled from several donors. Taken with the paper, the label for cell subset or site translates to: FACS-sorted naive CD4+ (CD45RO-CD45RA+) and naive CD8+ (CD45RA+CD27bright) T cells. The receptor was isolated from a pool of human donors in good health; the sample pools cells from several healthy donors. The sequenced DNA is TGTGCCTGGAGTGTACTGGGGAGGGTCGGCTACACCTTC. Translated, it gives CAWSVLGRVGYTF.